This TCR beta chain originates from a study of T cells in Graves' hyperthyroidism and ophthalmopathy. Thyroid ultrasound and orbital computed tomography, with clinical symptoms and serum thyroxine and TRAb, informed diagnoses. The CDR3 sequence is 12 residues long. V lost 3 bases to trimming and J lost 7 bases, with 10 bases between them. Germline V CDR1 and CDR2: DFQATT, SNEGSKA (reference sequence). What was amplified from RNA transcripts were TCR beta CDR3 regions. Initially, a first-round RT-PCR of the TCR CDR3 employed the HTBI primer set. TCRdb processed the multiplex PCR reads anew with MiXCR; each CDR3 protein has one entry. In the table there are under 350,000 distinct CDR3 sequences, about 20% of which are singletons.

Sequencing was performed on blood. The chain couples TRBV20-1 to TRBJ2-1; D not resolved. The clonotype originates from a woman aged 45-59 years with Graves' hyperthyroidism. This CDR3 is CSASRLGNEQFF. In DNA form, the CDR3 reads TGCAGTGCTAGCCGCCTGGGGAATGAGCAGTTCTTC.